These 7 T cell receptor beta chains were all obtained from the same sample, sequenced in a study of blood T cell repertoires in COVID-19. Data came from immunoSEQ multiplex PCR; TCRdb stores just in-frame clones and leaves some out. This sample has 65,000 to 80,000 clones, with about 90% found just once. The sample comprised peripheral blood. These receptors were taken from a man in his fifties with active COVID-19.

The rearrangement links TRBV6-5 to TRBJ1-2; D perhaps matches TRBD1 (5 bases). The germline CDR1 and CDR2 sequences are MNHEY and SVGAGI. The CDR3 loop spans 13 amino acids. V gave up 2 bases and J gave up 8 bases, with 12 bases separating them. CDR3 protein: CASSYLGGEGYTF. The CDR3 nucleotides are TGTGCCAGCAGTTACCTGGGGGGTGAAGGCTACACCTTC.

This chain connects TRBV6-4 to TRBJ2-3, with D perhaps matching TRBD1 (7 bases). The CDR3 length is 16 residues. Trimming stripped 5 bases from V and 3 bases from J, with 18 bases between. Germline V gene sequence: CDR1 MRHNA, CDR2 SNTAGT. The CDR3 loop is CASSNPTGRRTDTQYF. Written as DNA, the CDR3 is TGTGCCAGCAGTAACCCGACAGGGAGGAGAACAGATACGCAGTATTTT.

V gene TRBV4-1 combines with J gene TRBJ1-5; 7 bases map to TRBD1. Germline-derived CDR1 and CDR2 are MGHRA and YSYEKL. The CDR3 spans 16 residues. Trimming cost V 0 bases and J 7 bases; bases outside gene matches: 9. CDR3 in amino acids: CASSQDGDSFKQPQHF. The DNA of the CDR3 is TGCGCCAGCAGCCAAGACGGGGACAGCTTCAAACAGCCCCAGCATTTT.

The CDR3, as DNA: TGTGCCAGCAGTCGACAGGGCTACTCCTACGAGCAGTACTTC. Protein sequence: CASSRQGYSYEQYF. This rearrangement joins TRBV6-5 to TRBJ2-7; 7 positions match TRBD1. Germline V gene sequence: CDR1 MNHEY, CDR2 SVGAGI. Losses at the gene ends were 5 bases for V and 0 bases for J; bases not matched to a gene: 4. This CDR3 is built from 14 residues.

The chain links TRBV19 to TRBJ1-1, with D perhaps TRBD1 (5 bases). The germline V gene has CDR1 LNHDA and CDR2 SQIVND (reference sequence). There are 15 residues in the CDR3. V was pared by 6 bases and J by 2 bases, with 16 bases between. In DNA form, the CDR3 reads TGTGCCAGTAGCCTGCCCCCGACAGTTAACACTGAAGCTTTCTTT. Its protein is CASSLPPTVNTEAFF.

This clone has just one count. The chain recombines TRBV5-4 with TRBJ2-5, with 8 bases fitting TRBD2. Trimming cost V 4 bases and J 5 bases; bases outside gene matches: 10. The germline CDR1 and CDR2 sequences are SGHNT and YYREEE (reference sequence). The CDR3 is 15 residues long. DNA for the CDR3: TGTGCCAGCAGCAAGAGCGGGGGAATGGAGGAGACCCAGTACTTC. This codes for CASSKSGGMEETQYF.

This chain joins TRBV7-7 and TRBJ2-7; 10 positions match TRBD2. The CDR3 contains 16 residues. The trim removed 5 bases at V and 9 bases at J, leaving 16 bases unmatched. Germline V gene lookup returns CDR1 SSHAT and CDR2 FNYEAQ (reference sequence). The CDR3 bases are TGTGCCAGCAGCCCCGGGAGCGGGGGGGGGAAGGGGACGCAGTACTTC. Its protein is CASSPGSGGGKGTQYF.